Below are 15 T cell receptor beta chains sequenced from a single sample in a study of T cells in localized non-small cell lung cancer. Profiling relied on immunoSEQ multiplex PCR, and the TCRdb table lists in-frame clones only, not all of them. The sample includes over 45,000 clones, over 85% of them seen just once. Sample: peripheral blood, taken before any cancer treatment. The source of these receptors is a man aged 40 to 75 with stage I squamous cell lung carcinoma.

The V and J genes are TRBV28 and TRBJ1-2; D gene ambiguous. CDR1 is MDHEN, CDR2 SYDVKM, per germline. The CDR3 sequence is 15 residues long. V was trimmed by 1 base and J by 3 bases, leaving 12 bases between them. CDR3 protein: CASSLFVDMHYGYTF. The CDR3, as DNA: TGTGCCAGCAGTTTATTTGTGGATATGCACTATGGCTACACCTTC.

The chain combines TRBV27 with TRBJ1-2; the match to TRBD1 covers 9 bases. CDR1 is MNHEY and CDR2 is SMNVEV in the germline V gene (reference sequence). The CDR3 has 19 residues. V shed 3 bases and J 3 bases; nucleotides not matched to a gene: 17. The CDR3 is CASSLDGVGTGIGHYGYTF. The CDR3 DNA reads TGTGCCAGCAGTTTGGACGGAGTAGGGACAGGGATCGGGCACTATGGCTACACCTTC.

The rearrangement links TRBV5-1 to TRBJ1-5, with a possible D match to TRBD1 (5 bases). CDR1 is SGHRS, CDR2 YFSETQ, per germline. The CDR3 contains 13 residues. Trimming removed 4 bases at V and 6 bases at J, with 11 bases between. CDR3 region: CASSEGFGQPQHF. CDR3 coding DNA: TGCGCCAGCAGCGAGGGGTTCGGTCAGCCCCAGCATTTT.

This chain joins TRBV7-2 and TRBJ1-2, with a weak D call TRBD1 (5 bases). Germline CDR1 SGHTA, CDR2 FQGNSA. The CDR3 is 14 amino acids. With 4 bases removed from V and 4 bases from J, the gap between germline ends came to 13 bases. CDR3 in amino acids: CASSSGDSVYGYTF. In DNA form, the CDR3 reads TGTGCCAGCAGCTCCGGAGACAGCGTCTATGGCTACACCTTC.

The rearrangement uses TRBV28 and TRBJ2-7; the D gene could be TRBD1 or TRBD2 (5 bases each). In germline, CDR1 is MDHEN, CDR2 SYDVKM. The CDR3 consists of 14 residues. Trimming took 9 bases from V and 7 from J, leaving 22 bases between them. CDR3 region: CASYSGTGIPEQYF. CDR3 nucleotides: TGTGCCAGTTATTCTGGGACGGGGATTCCGGAGCAGTACTTC. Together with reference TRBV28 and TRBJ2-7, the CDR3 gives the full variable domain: DVKVTQSSRYLVKRTGEKVFLECVQDMDHENMFWYRQDPGLGLRLIYFSYDVKMKEKGDIPEGYSVSREKKERFSLILESASTNQTSMYLCASYSGTGIPEQYFGPGTRLTVT.

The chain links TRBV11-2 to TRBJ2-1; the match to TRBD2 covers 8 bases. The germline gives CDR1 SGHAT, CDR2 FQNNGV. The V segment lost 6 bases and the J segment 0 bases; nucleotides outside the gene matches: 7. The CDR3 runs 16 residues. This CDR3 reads CASRPIREGSYNEQFF. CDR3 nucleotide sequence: TGTGCCAGCAGACCAATACGGGAGGGCTCCTACAATGAGCAGTTCTTC.

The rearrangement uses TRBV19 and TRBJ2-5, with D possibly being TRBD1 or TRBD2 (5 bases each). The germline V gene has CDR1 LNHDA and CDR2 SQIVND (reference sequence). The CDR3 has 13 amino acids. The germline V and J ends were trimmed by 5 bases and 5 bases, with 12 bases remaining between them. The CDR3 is CASSVQWGETQYF. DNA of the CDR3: TGTGCCAGTAGTGTACAATGGGGGGAGACCCAGTACTTC.

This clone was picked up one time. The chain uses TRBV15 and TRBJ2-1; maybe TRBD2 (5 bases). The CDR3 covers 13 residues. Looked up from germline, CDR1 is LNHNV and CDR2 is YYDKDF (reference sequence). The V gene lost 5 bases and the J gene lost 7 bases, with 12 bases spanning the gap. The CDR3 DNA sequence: TGTGCCACCAGCTCTGGAACGGGAAATGAGCAGTTCTTC. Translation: CATSSGTGNEQFF.

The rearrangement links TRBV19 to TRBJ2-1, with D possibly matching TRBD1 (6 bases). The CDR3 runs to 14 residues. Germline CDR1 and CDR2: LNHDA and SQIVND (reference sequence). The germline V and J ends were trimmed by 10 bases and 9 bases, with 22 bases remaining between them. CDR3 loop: CATDMGRGIGEQFF. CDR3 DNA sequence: TGTGCCACCGATATGGGCAGGGGAATCGGTGAGCAGTTCTTC.

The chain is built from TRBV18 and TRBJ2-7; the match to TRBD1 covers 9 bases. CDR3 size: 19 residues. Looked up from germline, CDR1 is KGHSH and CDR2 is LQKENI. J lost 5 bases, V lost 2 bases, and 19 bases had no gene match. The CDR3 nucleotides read TGTGCCAGCTCACCATTAACAATATCTCCGGGACAGGGTTTCAACGAGCAGTACTTC. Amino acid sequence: CASSPLTISPGQGFNEQYF.

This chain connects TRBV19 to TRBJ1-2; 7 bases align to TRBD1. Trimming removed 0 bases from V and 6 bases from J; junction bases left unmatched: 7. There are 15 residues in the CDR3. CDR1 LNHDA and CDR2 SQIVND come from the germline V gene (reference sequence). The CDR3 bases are TGTGCCAGTAGTATAGAAGGACAGGTTAGGCATGGCTACACCTTC. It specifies CASSIEGQVRHGYTF.

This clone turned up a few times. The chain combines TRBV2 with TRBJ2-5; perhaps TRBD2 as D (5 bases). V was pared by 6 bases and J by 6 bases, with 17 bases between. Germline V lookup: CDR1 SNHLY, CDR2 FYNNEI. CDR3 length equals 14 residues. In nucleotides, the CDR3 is TGTGCCAGCAGCGAGGGTCTAGTTAAAAAGACCCAGTACTTC. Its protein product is CASSEGLVKKTQYF. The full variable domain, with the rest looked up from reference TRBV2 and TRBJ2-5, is EPEVTQTPSHQVTQMGQEVILRCVPISNHLYFYWYRQILGQKVEFLVSFYNNEISEKSEIFDDQFSVERPDGSNFTLKIRSTKLEDSAMYFCASSEGLVKKTQYFGPGTRLLVL.

The CDR3 spells CASSLSGLAGAYNEQFF. In DNA form, the CDR3 reads TGTGCCAGCAGTTTGTCGGGACTAGCGGGAGCCTACAATGAGCAGTTCTTC. The chain is built from TRBV28 and TRBJ2-1, with TRBD2 identical over 14 bases. This CDR3 region has 17 residues. Germline V CDR1 and CDR2: MDHEN, SYDVKM. Trimming at V came to 3 bases and at J to 2 bases, leaving 3 bases not matched to a gene.

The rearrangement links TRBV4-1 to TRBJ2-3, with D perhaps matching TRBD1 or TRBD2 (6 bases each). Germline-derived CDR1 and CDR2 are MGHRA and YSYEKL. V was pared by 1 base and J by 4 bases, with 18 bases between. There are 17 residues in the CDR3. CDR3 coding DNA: TGCGCCAGCAGCCAAGGTATCAAGGGGGGCGGCTCAGATACGCAGTATTTT. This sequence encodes CASSQGIKGGGSDTQYF.

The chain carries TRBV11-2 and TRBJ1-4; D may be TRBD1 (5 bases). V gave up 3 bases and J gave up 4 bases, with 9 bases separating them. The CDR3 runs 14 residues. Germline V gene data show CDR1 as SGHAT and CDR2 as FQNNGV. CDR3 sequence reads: CASSLAGLNEKLFF. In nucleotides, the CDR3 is TGTGCCAGCAGCTTGGCGGGGCTTAATGAAAAACTGTTTTTT.